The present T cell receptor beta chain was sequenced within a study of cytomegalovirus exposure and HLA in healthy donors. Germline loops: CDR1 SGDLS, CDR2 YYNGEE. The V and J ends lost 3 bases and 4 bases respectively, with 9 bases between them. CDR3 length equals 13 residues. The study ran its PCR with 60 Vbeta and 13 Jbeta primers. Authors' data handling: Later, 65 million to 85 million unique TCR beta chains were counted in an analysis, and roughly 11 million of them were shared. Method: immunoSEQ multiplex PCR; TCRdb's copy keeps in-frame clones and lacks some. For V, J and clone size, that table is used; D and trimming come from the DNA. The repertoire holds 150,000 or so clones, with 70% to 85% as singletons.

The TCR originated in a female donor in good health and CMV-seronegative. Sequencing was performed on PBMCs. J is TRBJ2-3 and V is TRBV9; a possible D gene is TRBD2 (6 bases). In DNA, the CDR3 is TGTGCCAGCAGCGACAGGAGGGCAGATACGCAGTATTTT. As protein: CASSDRRADTQYF.